This T cell receptor beta chain derives from a study of early T cells in non-severe SARS-CoV-2 infection (dated by TCRdb to about 2021). Regarding the complete study: Because TCR sequencing relied on bulk RNA taken from unsorted whole blood, pairing of alpha and beta chains was not possible.

This clonotype was observed at least ten times. What antigen it recognizes has not been identified. No base quality values were provided; no much bigger clone lies one nucleotide off. Library creation used 5' RACE. The listed sequencing device is NextSeq 500. In the TCR library protocol, unique molecular identifiers were attached to individual cDNA molecules to correct for PCR bias and sequencing error. Both TCR alpha and beta chains were sequenced, and tight co-correlation was observed between alpha and beta sequence abundances in each sample. The original pipeline was this. Decombinator V4 was used to annotate the V gene, J gene and CDR3 of the TCR sequences. TCRs were defined as expanded if a significant change between any two time points was detected under a Poisson model with p below 0.0001. TCR abundances were normalised to the total number of TCRs sequenced per sample and were expressed as counts per million. TRAV1-2 paired with TRAJ12, TRAJ20 or TRAJ33 defined MAIT TCRs, while TRAV10 paired with TRAJ18 defined iNKT TCRs. VDJdb, accessed on 1 November 2021, was searched for TCRs annotated for CMV, EBV and SARS-CoV-2, and TCRs annotated for more than one antigen were excluded. TCRdb itself trimmed the public reads at Q25 with fastp, ran MiXCR and retained productive beta chains. Each CDR3 protein gets just one entry, which takes the most common genes and DNA from the rows behind it. The V and J calls come from TCRdb's annotation, not from the publication. For this sample the table gives 17,000 or so distinct CDR3 sequences, of which around 6% were detected only once. The ten largest account for less than 8% of the sample.

A case-control design nested within a healthcare worker cohort in London, UK, was used, with weekly nasopharyngeal swab PCR tests and blood sampling performed. Healthcare workers were recruited between 23 and 31 March 2020, during the week of the UK lockdown, and were followed weekly for up to roughly 16 weeks. Overall study results and their limits: VDJdb matching was skewed toward anti-spike CD8 responses and likely underestimated virus-specific expansions, missing private and CD4 specificities.

From cysteine to phenylalanine, the CDR3 is 15 amino acids long. Only CDR3 DNA is held: 45 bases, read in frame from base 1. Looking up the germline V gene yields CDR1 SGHVS and CDR2 FNYEAQ. V drops 0 bases and J drops 5 bases, leaving 13 bases in between. The chain links TRBV7-6 with TRBJ2-5; perhaps TRBD1 is the D gene, with 5 bases matching. This clonotype originated in an adult who was a healthcare worker with PCR-confirmed SARS-CoV-2 infection or an uninfected control (not recorded which). Sample: whole blood, taken at baseline. The encoded CDR3 is CASSLAQGSWETQYF. DNA sequence: TGTGCCAGCAGCTTAGCGCAGGGAAGTTGGGAGACCCAGTACTTC.